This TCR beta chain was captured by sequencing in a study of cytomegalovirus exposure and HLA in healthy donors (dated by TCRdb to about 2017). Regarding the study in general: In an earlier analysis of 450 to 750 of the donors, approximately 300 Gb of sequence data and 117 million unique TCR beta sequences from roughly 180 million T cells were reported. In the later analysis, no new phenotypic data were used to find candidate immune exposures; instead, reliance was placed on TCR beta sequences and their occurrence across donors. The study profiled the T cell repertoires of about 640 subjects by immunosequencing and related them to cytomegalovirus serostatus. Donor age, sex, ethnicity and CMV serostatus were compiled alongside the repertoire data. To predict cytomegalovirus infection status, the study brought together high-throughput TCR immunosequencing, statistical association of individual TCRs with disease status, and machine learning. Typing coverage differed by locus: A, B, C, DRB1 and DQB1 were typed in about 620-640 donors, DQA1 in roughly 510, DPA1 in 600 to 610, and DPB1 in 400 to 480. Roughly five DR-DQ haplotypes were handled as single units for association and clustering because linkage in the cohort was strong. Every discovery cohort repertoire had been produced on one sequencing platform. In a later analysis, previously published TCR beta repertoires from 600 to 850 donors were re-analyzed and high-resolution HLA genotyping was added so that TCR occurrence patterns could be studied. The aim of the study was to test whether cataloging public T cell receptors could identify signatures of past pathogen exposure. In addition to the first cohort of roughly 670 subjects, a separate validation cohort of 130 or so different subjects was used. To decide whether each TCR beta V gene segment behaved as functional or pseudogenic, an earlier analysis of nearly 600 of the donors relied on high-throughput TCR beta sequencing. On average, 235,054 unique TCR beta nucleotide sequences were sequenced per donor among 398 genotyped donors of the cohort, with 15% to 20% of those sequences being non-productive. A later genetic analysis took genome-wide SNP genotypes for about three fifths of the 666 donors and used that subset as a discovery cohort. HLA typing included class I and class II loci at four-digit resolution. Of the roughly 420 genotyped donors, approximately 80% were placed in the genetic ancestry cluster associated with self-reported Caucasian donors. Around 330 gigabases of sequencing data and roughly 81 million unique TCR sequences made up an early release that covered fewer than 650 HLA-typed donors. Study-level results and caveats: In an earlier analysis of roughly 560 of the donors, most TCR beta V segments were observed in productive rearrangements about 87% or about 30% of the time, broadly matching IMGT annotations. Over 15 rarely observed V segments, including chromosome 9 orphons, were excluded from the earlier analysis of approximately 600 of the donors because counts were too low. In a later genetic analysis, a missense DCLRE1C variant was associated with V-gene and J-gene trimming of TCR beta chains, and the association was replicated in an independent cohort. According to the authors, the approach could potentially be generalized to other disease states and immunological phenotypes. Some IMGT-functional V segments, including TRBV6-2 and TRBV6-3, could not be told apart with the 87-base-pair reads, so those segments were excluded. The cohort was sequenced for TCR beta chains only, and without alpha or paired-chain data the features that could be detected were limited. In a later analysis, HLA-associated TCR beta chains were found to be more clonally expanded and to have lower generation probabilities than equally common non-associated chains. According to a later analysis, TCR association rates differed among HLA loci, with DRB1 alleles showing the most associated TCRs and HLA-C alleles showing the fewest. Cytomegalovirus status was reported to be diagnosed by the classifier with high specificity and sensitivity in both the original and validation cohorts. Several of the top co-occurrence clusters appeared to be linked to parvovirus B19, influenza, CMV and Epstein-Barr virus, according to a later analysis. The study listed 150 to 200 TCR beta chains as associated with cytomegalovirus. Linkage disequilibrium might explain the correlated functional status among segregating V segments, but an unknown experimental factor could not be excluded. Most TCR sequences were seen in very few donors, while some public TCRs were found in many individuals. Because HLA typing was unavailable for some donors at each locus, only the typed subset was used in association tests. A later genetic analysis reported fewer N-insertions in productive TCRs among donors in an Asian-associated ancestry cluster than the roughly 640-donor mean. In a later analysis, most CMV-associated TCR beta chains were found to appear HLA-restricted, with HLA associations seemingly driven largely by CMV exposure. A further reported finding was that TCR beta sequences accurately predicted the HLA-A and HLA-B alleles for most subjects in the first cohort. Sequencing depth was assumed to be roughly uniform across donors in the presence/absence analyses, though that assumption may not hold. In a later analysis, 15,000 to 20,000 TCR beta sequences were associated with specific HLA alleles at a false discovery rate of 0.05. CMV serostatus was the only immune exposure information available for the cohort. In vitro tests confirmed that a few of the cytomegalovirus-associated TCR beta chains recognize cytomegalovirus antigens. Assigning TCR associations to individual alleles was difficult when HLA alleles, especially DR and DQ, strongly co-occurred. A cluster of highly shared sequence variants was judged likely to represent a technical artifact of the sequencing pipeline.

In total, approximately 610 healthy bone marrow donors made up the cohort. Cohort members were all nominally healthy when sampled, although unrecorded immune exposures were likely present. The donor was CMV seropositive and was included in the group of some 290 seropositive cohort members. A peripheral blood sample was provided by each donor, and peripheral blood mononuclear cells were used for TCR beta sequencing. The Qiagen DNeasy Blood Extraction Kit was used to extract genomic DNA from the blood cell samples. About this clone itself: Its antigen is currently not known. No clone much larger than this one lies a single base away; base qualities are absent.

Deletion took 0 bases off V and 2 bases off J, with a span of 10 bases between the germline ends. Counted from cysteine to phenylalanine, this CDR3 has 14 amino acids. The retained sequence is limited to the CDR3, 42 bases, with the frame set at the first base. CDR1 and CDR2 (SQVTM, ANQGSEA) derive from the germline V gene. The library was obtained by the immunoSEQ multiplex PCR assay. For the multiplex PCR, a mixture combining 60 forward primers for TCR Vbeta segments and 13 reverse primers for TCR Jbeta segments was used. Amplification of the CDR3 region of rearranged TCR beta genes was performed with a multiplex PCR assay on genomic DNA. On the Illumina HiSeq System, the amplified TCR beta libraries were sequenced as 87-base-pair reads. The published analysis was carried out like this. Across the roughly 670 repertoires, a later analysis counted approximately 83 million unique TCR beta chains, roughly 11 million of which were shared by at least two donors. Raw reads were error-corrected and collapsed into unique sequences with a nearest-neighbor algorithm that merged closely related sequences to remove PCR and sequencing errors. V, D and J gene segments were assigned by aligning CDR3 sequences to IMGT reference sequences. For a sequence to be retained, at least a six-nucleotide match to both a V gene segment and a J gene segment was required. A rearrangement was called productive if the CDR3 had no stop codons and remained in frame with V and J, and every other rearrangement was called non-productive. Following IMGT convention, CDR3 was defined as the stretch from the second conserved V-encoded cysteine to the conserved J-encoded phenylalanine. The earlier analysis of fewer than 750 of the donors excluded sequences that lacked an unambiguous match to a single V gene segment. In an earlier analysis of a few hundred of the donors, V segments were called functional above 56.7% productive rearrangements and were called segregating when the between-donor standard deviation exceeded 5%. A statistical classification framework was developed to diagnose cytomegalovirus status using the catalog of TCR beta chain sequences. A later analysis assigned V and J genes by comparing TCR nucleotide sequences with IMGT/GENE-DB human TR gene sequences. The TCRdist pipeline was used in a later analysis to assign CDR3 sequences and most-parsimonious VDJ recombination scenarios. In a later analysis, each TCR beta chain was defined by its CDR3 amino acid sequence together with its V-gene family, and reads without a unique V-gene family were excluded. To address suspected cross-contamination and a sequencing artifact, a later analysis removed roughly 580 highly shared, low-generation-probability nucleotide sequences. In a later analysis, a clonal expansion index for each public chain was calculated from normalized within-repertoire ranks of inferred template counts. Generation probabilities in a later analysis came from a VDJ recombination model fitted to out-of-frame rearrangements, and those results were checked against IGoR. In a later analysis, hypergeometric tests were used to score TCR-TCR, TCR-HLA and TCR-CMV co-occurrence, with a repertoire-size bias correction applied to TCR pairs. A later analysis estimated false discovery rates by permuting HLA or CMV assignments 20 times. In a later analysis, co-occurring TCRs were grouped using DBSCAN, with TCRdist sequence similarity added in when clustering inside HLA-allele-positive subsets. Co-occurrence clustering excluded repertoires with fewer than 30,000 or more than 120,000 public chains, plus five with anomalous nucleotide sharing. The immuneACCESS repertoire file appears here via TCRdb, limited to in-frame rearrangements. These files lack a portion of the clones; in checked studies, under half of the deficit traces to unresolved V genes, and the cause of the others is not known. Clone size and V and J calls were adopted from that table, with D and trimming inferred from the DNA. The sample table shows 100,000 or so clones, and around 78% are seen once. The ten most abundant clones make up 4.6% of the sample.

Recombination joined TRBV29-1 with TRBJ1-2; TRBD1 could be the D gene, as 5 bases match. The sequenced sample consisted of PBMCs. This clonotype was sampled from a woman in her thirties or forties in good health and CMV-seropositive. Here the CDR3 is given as CSVEDPGSNYGYTF. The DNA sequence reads TGCAGCGTTGAAGATCCAGGGTCGAACTATGGCTACACCTTC.